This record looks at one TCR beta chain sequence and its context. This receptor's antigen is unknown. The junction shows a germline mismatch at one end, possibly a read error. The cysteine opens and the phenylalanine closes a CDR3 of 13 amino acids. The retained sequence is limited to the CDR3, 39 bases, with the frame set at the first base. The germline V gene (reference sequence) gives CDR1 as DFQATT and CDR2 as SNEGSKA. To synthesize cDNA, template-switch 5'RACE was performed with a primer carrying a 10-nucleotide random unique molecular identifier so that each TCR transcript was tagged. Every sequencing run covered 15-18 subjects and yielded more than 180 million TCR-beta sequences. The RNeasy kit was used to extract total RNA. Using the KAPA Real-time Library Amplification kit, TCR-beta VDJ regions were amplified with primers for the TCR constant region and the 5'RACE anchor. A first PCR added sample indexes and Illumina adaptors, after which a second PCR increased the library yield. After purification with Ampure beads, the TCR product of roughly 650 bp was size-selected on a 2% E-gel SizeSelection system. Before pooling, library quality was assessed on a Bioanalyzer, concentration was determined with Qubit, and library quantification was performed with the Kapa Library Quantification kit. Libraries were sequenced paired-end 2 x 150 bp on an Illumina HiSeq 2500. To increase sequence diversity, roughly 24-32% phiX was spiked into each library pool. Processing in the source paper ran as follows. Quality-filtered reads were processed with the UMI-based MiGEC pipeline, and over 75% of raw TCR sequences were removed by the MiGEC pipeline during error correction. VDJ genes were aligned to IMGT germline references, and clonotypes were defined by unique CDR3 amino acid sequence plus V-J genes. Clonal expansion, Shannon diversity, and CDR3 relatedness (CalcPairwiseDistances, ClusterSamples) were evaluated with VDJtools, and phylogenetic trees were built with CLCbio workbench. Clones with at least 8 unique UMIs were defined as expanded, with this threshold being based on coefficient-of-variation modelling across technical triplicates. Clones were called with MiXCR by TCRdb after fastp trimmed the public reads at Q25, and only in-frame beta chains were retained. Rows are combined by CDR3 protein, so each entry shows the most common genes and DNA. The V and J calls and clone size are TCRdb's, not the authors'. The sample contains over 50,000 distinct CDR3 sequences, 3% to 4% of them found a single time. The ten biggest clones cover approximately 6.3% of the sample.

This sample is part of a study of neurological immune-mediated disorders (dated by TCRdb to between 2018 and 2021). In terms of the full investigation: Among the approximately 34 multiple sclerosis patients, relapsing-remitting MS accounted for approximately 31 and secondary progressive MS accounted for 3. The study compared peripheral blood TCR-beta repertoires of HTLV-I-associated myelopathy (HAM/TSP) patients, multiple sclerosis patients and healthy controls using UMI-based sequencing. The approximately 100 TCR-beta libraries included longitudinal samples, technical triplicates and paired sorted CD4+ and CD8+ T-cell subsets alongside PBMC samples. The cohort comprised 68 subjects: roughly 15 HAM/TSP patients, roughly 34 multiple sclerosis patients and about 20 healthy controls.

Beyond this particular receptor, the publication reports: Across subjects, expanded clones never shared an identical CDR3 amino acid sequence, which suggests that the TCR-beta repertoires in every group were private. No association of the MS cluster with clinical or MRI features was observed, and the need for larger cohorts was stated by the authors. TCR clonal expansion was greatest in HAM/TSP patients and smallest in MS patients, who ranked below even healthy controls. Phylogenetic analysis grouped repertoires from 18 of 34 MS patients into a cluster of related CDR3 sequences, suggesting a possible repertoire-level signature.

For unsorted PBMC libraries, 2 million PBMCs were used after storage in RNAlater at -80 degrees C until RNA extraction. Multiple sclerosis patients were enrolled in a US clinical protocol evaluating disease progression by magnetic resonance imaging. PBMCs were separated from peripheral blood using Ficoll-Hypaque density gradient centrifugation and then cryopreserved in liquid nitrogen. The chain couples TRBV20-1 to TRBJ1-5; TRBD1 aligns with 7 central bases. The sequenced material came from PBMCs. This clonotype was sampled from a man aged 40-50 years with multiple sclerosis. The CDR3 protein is CSAKGQPNQPQNF. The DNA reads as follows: TGCAGTGCAAAGGGACAGCCGAATCAGCCCCAGAATTTT.